The clone carrying this T cell receptor (beta chain) showed up many times. Its antigen is unknown. From RNA transcripts, TCR beta CDR3 regions were amplified. The HTBI primer set drove a first-round RT-PCR of the TCR CDR3. TCRdb redid the calling of the multiplex PCR reads with MiXCR, one entry per CDR3 protein. The table includes 600,000 to 650,000 distinct CDR3 sequences, around 20% detected once. Isolation of PBMCs was performed on 10 ml fresh peripheral blood. The data were taken from a study of T cells in Graves' hyperthyroidism and ophthalmopathy. Study at large: It was at initial diagnosis, before any treatment, that peripheral blood was collected. Study results and limitations: With a median lead of about 6.9 months before onset, the model predicted ophthalmopathy.

After removal of 8 bases from V and 5 bases from J, the junction contained 7 bases not matched to a gene. Germline V CDR1 and CDR2: LGHDT, YNNKEL (reference sequence). The CDR3 sequence is 14 residues long. Specimen: blood. The chain carries TRBV3-1 and TRBJ2-1, with TRBD2 identical over 9 bases. This receptor was identified in a man aged 25-40 years with Graves' ophthalmopathy. In DNA, the CDR3 is TGTGCCAGCTCAAGCGGGAGGACTAACAATGAGCAGTTCTTC. Its protein product is CASSSGRTNNEQFF.